The clone carrying this TCR beta chain was detected many times. With two time points in the design, 6 to 7 milliliters of peripheral blood were drawn at each one. It was by two-round multiplex PCR that TCR beta CDR3 was amplified from genomic DNA. The use of primers specific to each TRBV and TRBJ gene characterized first-round PCR. A single record per CDR3 protein comes from TCRdb applying MiXCR to the multiplex PCR reads. Here the sample spans 24,000 or so distinct CDR3 sequences, roughly 40% being singletons. This entry is derived from a study of prognosis after radiotherapy for stage I lung cancer. Across the study: Patients (approximately 13 men, about six women) were aged about 50 to 84, median approximately 69 years.

The CDR3 runs to 12 residues. The germline V and J ends were trimmed by 0 bases and 6 bases, with 6 bases remaining between them. Germline CDR1 is SGHNT and CDR2 is YYREEE (reference sequence). The J gene is TRBJ1-1, the V gene TRBV5-4; D call uncertain. The material was PBMCs, obtained before or after stereotactic body radiation therapy (not recorded which). The TCR originated in a donor over 45 with non-small cell lung cancer. This chain's CDR3 is CASSLERAEAFF. DNA for the CDR3: TGTGCCAGCAGCTTGGAGCGCGCTGAAGCTTTCTTT.